The sample holds a few counts of the clone carrying this T cell receptor beta chain. The antigen remains undetermined. This CDR3 comprises 16 residues. Germline V gene data show CDR1 as MNHEY and CDR2 as SVGAGI. With V trimmed by 4 bases and J by 0 bases, 3 bases remained unmatched. This record comes from a study of early T cells in non-severe SARS-CoV-2 infection. About the research overall: Sequenced bulk RNA came from whole blood that was unsorted, and chains were unpaired.

Study conclusions and caveats: Private and CD4 specificities were missed by VDJdb matching, which favored anti-spike CD8 responses.

Attachment of unique molecular identifiers was made to individual cDNA molecules. TCRdb analysed the 5' RACE reads with MiXCR anew, one entry per CDR3 protein. The sample records 50,000 to 75,000 distinct CDR3 sequences, approximately 5.9% being singletons. Source: whole blood, taken at baseline. The receptor's source is an adult who was a healthcare worker with PCR-confirmed SARS-CoV-2 infection or an uninfected control (not recorded which). This chain links TRBV6-5 with TRBJ2-2, with TRBD1 identical over 9 bases. The CDR3, as DNA: TGTGCCAGCAGTTGGGGACAGGGCGCGAACACCGGGGAGCTGTTTTTT. It specifies CASSWGQGANTGELFF.